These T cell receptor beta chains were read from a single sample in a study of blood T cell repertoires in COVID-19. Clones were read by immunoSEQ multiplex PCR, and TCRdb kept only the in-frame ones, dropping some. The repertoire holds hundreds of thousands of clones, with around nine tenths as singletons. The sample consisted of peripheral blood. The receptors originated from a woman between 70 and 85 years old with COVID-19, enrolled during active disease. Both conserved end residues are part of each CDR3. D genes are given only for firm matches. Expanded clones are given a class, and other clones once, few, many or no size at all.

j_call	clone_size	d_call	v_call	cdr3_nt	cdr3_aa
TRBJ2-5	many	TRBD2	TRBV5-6	TGTGCCAGCAGCTTGTATGGGACTAGCGGGGGTCTTTTAGAGACCCAGTACTTC	CASSLYGTSGGLLETQYF
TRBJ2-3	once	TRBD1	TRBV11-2	TGTGCCAGCAGCCCGGACAGGGGGTTAGATACGCAGTATTTT	CASSPDRGLDTQYF
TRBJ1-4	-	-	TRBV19	TGTGCCAGTAGTACGCAGGGGCAACCTCTTGAAAAACTGTTTTTT	CASSTQGQPLEKLFF
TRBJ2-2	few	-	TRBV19	TGTGCCAGTACCGACAGTGGTTATCCCGGGGAGCTGTTTTTT	CASTDSGYPGELFF
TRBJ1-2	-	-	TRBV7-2	TGTGCCAGCGTGGCAGGGGATAACTATGGCTACACCTTC	CASVAGDNYGYTF
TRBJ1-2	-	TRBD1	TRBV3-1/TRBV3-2	TGTGCCAGCAGCCAAGAAGCGGACAGGGACTATGGCTACACCTTC	CASSQEADRDYGYTF
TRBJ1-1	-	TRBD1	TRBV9	TGTGCCAGCAGTCCCTCCGGGACAGGGAACACTGAAGCTTTCTTT	CASSPSGTGNTEAFF
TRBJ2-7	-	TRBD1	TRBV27	TGTGCCAGCAGGGACAGGGGGCTGGGGACCTACGAGCAGTACTTC	CASRDRGLGTYEQYF
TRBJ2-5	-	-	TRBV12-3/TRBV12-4	TGTGCCAGCAGTTTTTCTAGAGAAGAGACCCAGTACTTC	CASSFSREETQYF
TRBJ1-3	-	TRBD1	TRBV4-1	TGCGCCAGCAGCCAAGGGGACAGGGAGGAAAACACCATATATTTT	CASSQGDREENTIYF
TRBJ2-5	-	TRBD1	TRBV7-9	TGTGCCAGCAGCTTAGCTATTTCCGGGACAGGGGAAGAGACCCAGTACTTC	CASSLAISGTGEETQYF
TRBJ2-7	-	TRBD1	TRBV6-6	TGTGCCATCCGGACAGGGGCGGGATACGAGCAGTACTTC	CAIRTGAGYEQYF
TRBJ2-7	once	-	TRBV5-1	TGCGCCAGCAGCCCCAACAGGAACCCTTCCTACGAGCAGTACTTC	CASSPNRNPSYEQYF
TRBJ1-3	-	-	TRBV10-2	TGCGCCAGCAGTGGACCGACAGGAAACACCATATATTTT	CASSGPTGNTIYF
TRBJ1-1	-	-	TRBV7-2	TGTGCCAGCAGCTTCCTCACAGGGACCCGGACTGAAGCTTTCTTT	CASSFLTGTRTEAFF
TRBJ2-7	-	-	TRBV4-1	TGCGCCAGCAGCCAAGACCCACTGAGGGACTACGAGCAGTACTTC	CASSQDPLRDYEQYF
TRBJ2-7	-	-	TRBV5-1	TGCGCCAGCAGCTTGGCCCCCGGGCGGGAATTCGAGCAGTACTTC	CASSLAPGREFEQYF